These T cell receptor beta chains were read from a single sample in a study of cytotoxic CD8 clonotypes in ibrutinib-treated CLL. Measured with immunoSEQ multiplex PCR; TCRdb has only the in-frame clones, and not every one. The sample records 35,000 to 40,000 clones, about 47% being singletons. This specimen was PBMCs, taken before ibrutinib treatment. All receptors derive from a human donor with chronic lymphocytic leukemia. CDR3s leave out the opening cysteine and the closing phenylalanine or tryptophan.

cdr3_length v_call cdr3_aa
13 TRBV7-9 ASSLRAGGGGPQH
11 TRBV29-1 SVAVVAGEYAF
14 TRBV7-3 ASSLNSLSNTGELF
12 TRBV6-5 ASSQGTVNQPQH
11 TRBV2 ASSETGQGRLF
15 TRBV14 ASSQAYGGGDTDTQY
12 TRBV7-3 ASSVGSGGNEQF
11 TRBV30 AWVQGANYGYT
18 TRBV6-1 ASSENLHRIAGGTTGELF
12 TRBV7-9 ASSYKASGNTIY
10 TRBV2 ASSEGDYGYT
9 TRBV7-9 ATSLGTEAF
13 TRBV4-1 ASSQAQGGSYGYT
12 TRBV27 ASSLGPIKYGYT
12 TRBV6-5 ASSYSSQSYGYT
12 TRBV5-1 ASSRRGNQETQY
15 TRBV5-1 ASSLEGGASSYNEQF
13 TRBV5-1 ASSLDWGGGTEAF
14 TRBV5-1 ASSLGTQIGISPLH
13 TRBV5-1 ASSLFSQGGETQY
13 TRBV11-3 ASSRPGLPYNEQF
14 TRBV6-6 ASSYSTWQGPYEQY
11 TRBV27 ASGVGISYEQY
11 TRBV5-6 ASSLTGGTEAF
11 TRBV6-5 ASGIQGGYGYT
10 TRBV29-1 SVQRGQGELF
12 TRBV5-5 ASTWDLDTGELF
13 TRBV9 ASSTPQGGNEKLF
11 TRBV5-4 ASSEGPEGKLF
10 TRBV29-1 SVASTNTEAF
9 TRBV19 ASRATGELF
13 TRBV5-6 ASSLQGHGQETQY
11 TRBV7-9 ASSLEASRGAF
11 TRBV11-2 ASSFGPQDTQY
12 TRBV18 ASSPGQDAYGYT
12 TRBV6-6 ASSHGTGKYGYT
11 TRBV9 ASSVQGGETQY
14 TRBV7-3 ASSARTGPSTDTQY
12 TRBV6-5 ATHQGEVGYTIY
14 TRBV4-2 ASSHVPDGSSYEQY
16 TRBV11-2 ASSLGQGGYLSNQPQH
16 TRBV13 ASSLVAPTGGRDYGYT
12 TRBV9 ASSVVVTSGAQY
11 TRBV29-1 SVGTVEDQPQH
14 TRBV19 ASSPRVAPHTGELF
11 TRBV28 ASSSGQGYEQY
12 TRBV10-2 ASSADYRLYEQY
13 TRBV4-1 ASSPPAPHTDTQY
15 TRBV5-1 ASSPAGRLAGEGEQY
12 TRBV6-5 ASRGQGDNSPLH
14 TRBV7-8 ASSLGYQGAGEKLF
16 TRBV4-2 ASSQVHGGRDVPYEQY
12 TRBV5-4 ASSSGNPPYEQY
15 TRBV28 ASRTPGQGARGEKLF